This entry lists 32 T cell receptor beta chains sequenced from one sample in a study of identical twins. One entry per CDR3 protein results from TCRdb running MiXCR on the 5' RACE reads. Counted here are some 270,000 distinct CDR3 sequences, about 8.5% occurring once; the ten biggest clones make up 3% to 3.5%. This sample was shared with a second study, whose subject was yellow fever vaccine responses in identical twins.

Sequencing input: CD8+ T cells sorted from blood. The receptors were sampled from a woman between 18 and 29 years old in good health.

This clonotype has just a few counts. The chain links TRBV15 to TRBJ1-1; D is ambiguous. In germline, CDR1 is LNHNV, CDR2 YYDKDF (reference sequence). Trimming shortened V by 2 bases and J by 0 bases, and 10 bases separated the two germline ends. CDR3 size: 15 residues. The CDR3 DNA reads as TGTGCCACCAGCAGAACCGACCTAATGAACACTGAAGCTTTCTTT. Translation gives CATSRTDLMNTEAFF.

This clonotype showed up many times. The V gene is TRBV5-6, the J gene TRBJ1-2; D may be TRBD1 (5 bases). The CDR3 runs to 15 residues. Trimming shortened V by 2 bases and J by 4 bases, and 15 bases separated the two germline ends. Germline V gene data show CDR1 as SGHDT and CDR2 as YYEEEE. CDR3 sequence reads: CASSLTGTSIYGYTF. DNA of the CDR3: TGTGCCAGCAGCTTAACCGGGACCTCAATCTATGGCTACACCTTC.

A few counts support this clonotype. The rearrangement links TRBV7-3 to TRBJ2-3, with D perhaps TRBD2 (6 bases). The CDR3 is 16 residues long. The germline V gene has CDR1 SGHTA and CDR2 FQGTGA. Trimming took off 1 base at V and 4 bases at J, with 15 bases between the two ends. Here the CDR3 reads CASSLNPGGIPDTQYF. CDR3 coding DNA: TGTGCCAGCAGCTTAAATCCGGGCGGGATTCCAGATACGCAGTATTTT.

This chain uses TRBV4-3 with TRBJ2-7; D might be TRBD1 (6 bases). The CDR3 runs to 14 residues. Germline values: CDR1 LGHNA, CDR2 YSLEER. Trimming left V 0 bases short and J 3 bases short, with 9 bases between. CDR3 coding DNA: TGCGCCAGCAGCCAAGAAGGGGGATACTACGAGCAGTACTTC. Translated, it gives CASSQEGGYYEQYF.

The chain recombines TRBV6-1 with TRBJ1-1; D uncertain. The V and J ends lost 3 bases and 5 bases respectively, with 13 bases between them. Germline V gene lookup returns CDR1 MNHNS and CDR2 SASEGT. The CDR3 is 14 residues long. The CDR3 region is CASSDDWRDTEAFF. The CDR3 bases are TGTGCCAGCAGTGATGACTGGAGGGATACTGAAGCTTTCTTT.

This clonotype was counted between two and nine times. The chain combines TRBV28 with TRBJ2-3, with 9 bases aligning to TRBD2. The V segment lost 5 bases and the J segment 0 bases; nucleotides outside the gene matches: 18. Germline loops: CDR1 MDHEN, CDR2 SYDVKM. The CDR3 runs 20 residues. CDR3 sequence: CASSPRGSGRPGPSTDTQYF. DNA for the CDR3: TGTGCCAGCAGTCCCCGGGGTAGCGGGAGACCCGGACCTAGCACAGATACGCAGTATTTT. The variable domain in full, completed from reference TRBV28 and TRBJ2-3, reads DVKVTQSSRYLVKRTGEKVFLECVQDMDHENMFWYRQDPGLGLRLIYFSYDVKMKEKGDIPEGYSVSREKKERFSLILESASTNQTSMYLCASSPRGSGRPGPSTDTQYFGPGTRLTVL.

This clonotype came up a few times. The rearrangement links TRBV11-3 to TRBJ2-1; TRBD1 or TRBD2 may be the D gene (5 bases each). The CDR3 sequence is 15 residues long. The germline V gene has CDR1 SGHNT and CDR2 YENEEA. V was pared by 5 bases and J by 7 bases, with 18 bases between. CDR3 protein: CASSLGRSPGNEQFF. CDR3 DNA: TGTGCCAGCAGCCTGGGACGGTCCCCAGGGAATGAGCAGTTCTTC.

Many counts were recorded for this clonotype. The rearrangement joins TRBV7-3 to TRBJ2-6; the D is unclear. Trimming removed 3 bases from V and 0 bases from J, with 6 bases in between. The CDR3 contains 15 residues. The germline gives CDR1 SGHTA, CDR2 FQGTGA. DNA for the CDR3: TGTGCCAGCAGCTTCAGTAGCTCTGGGGCCAACGTCCTGACTTTC. Translating gives CASSFSSSGANVLTF.

The chain combines TRBV10-3 with TRBJ2-1; D may be TRBD1 (6 bases). V was trimmed by 3 bases and J by 2 bases, leaving 14 bases between them. The CDR3 spans 16 residues. Germline CDR1 ENHRY, CDR2 SYGVKD. The CDR3 sequence: CAISEFTGITYNEQFF. The CDR3 bases are TGTGCCATCAGTGAATTCACAGGGATAACCTACAATGAGCAGTTCTTC.

This clonotype has only a few counts. This sequence joins TRBV27 and TRBJ2-7; D might be TRBD2 (6 bases). V was shortened by 3 bases and J by 5 bases, with 11 bases between the two germline ends. CDR3 length: 13 amino acids. Germline assignment: CDR1 MNHEY and CDR2 SMNVEV (reference sequence). CDR3 DNA sequence: TGTGCCAGCAGTTTCCAGGGACTCGACGAGCAGTACTTC. Translated: CASSFQGLDEQYF.

The sample holds many counts of this clonotype. The chain carries TRBV12-3 or TRBV12-4 and TRBJ1-1; D is ambiguous. V gave up 4 bases and J gave up 11 bases, with 11 bases separating them. The CDR3 consists of 11 residues. The CDR3 here is CASSSALGAFF. Here the CDR3 DNA reads TGTGCCAGCAGTTCTGCCCTTGGGGCTTTCTTT.

The genes are TRBV11-3 and TRBJ1-5, with D uncertain. Germline V gene data show CDR1 as SGHNT and CDR2 as YENEEA. The germline V and J ends were trimmed by 5 bases and 0 bases, with 8 bases remaining between them. The CDR3 loop spans 14 amino acids. DNA of the CDR3: TGTGCCAGCAGCCAGAACTATAGCAATCAGCCCCAGCATTTT. Amino acids: CASSQNYSNQPQHF.

The J gene is TRBJ2-3, the V gene TRBV5-1; the match to TRBD2 covers 9 bases. The germline CDR1 and CDR2 sequences are SGHRS and YFSETQ. V trimming: 5 bases; J trimming: 2 bases; junction bases outside the gene matches: 12. The CDR3 length is 17 residues. The CDR3 here is CASRGFERGESTDTQYF. The CDR3 nucleotides are TGCGCCAGCAGGGGCTTTGAGCGGGGGGAATCCACAGATACGCAGTATTTT.

The table lists this clonotype with many counts. The V call is TRBV12-3 or TRBV12-4, the J call TRBJ2-7; D is perhaps TRBD2 (6 bases). CDR3 size: 15 residues. V dropped 5 bases and J dropped 3 bases, with 17 bases sitting between them. The CDR3 region has the DNA TGTGCCAGCAGTCCAGGGACTGCTCTTCGCTACGAGCAGTACTTC. It is translated as CASSPGTALRYEQYF.

The rearrangement uses TRBV6-2 or TRBV6-3 and TRBJ2-7; 7 nucleotides line up with TRBD1. CDR3 length: 14 residues. Germline CDR1 reads MNHEY; CDR2 reads SVGEGT. The junction had 9 bases not matched to a gene; V was cut back by 5 bases and J by 5 bases. Here the CDR3 DNA reads TGTGCCAGCAGTCCGACAGGGAACAGCCACGAGCAGTACTTC. Its protein is CASSPTGNSHEQYF.

The rearrangement joins TRBV21-1 to TRBJ2-3; the D call TRBD1 from the table was never checked on the DNA. TRBV21-1 constitutes a pseudogene. CDR3 length: 14 residues. The CDR3 sequence is CASTGPGKPDTQYF. In nucleotides, the CDR3 is TGTGCCAGCACCGGGCCAGGGAAGCCAGATACGCAGTATTTT.

The chain recombines TRBV7-2 with TRBJ2-2, with 8 bases lining up with TRBD2. Germline V lookup: CDR1 SGHTA, CDR2 FQGNSA. After removal of 3 bases from V and 3 bases from J, the junction contained 3 bases not matched to a gene. This CDR3 region has 15 residues. The CDR3 sequence is CASSFSGGDTGELFF. In DNA form, the CDR3 reads TGTGCCAGCAGCTTCAGCGGGGGCGACACCGGGGAGCTGTTTTTT.

The chain joins TRBV4-3 to TRBJ2-7; D perhaps matches TRBD2 (6 bases). The CDR3 is 16 residues long. The germline V and J ends were trimmed by 0 bases and 3 bases, with 15 bases remaining between them. Germline CDR1 reads LGHNA; CDR2 reads YSLEER. CDR3 in amino acids: CASSQDMASEFYEQYF. The CDR3 DNA is TGCGCCAGCAGCCAAGATATGGCTAGCGAGTTCTACGAGCAGTACTTC.

This clonotype was observed a handful of times. The rearrangement uses TRBV7-9 and TRBJ2-2; D gene ambiguous. The CDR3 is 13 residues long. V was trimmed by 8 bases and J by 0 bases, leaving 7 bases between them. The germline CDR1 and CDR2 sequences are SEHNR and FQNEAQ (reference sequence). In nucleotides, the CDR3 is TGTGCCAGCCTGCGACCGAACACCGGGGAGCTGTTTTTT. The encoded protein is CASLRPNTGELFF.

This clonotype was recorded a few times. The chain links TRBV12-3 or TRBV12-4 to TRBJ1-5, with 9 bases fitting TRBD1. The trim removed 5 bases at V and 6 bases at J, leaving 5 bases unmatched. The CDR3 consists of 14 residues. The CDR3: CASSPGTGRQPQHF. The CDR3 nucleotides are TGTGCCAGCAGTCCCGGGACAGGGCGTCAGCCCCAGCATTTT.

V gene TRBV15 combines with J gene TRBJ2-5; D possibly uses TRBD1 or TRBD2 (7 bases each). CDR1 is LNHNV, CDR2 YYDKDF, per germline (reference sequence). The germline V and J ends were trimmed by 3 bases and 3 bases, with 14 bases remaining between them. The CDR3 sequence is 15 residues long. The CDR3: CATSRQGGPEETQYF. CDR3 in DNA: TGTGCCACCAGCAGGCAGGGGGGGCCCGAAGAGACCCAGTACTTC.

There are a few counts of this clonotype. The rearrangement links TRBV20-1 to TRBJ2-5; the D gene is possibly TRBD1 (6 bases). V lost 8 bases and J lost 4, with 14 bases in between. Germline values: CDR1 DFQATT, CDR2 SNEGSKA (reference sequence). The CDR3 is made up of 12 amino acids. This CDR3 reads CSTREGGETQYF. Written as DNA, the CDR3 is TGCAGTACCAGGGAAGGGGGAGAGACCCAGTACTTC.

This clonotype was counted between two and nine times. The J gene is TRBJ2-5, the V gene TRBV27; D not certain. The CDR3 length is 13 residues. Trimming left V 4 bases short and J 2 bases short, with 8 bases between. CDR1 is MNHEY and CDR2 is SMNVEV in the germline V gene (reference sequence). The CDR3 loop is CASSSRIQETQYF. The CDR3 DNA reads TGTGCCAGCAGTTCGAGGATACAAGAGACCCAGTACTTC.

V usage is TRBV12-3 or TRBV12-4 and J usage is TRBJ2-1, with TRBD2 matching 7 bases. This CDR3 has 19 amino acids. V shed 11 bases, J shed 5 bases, and the junction held 27 bases outside the gene matches. This chain's CDR3 is CAFCPPMGGIHTNDNEQFF. The CDR3 DNA sequence: TGTGCCTTCTGCCCTCCCATGGGAGGGATTCACACAAATGACAATGAGCAGTTCTTC.

This clonotype was seen ten or more times. The chain recombines TRBV28 with TRBJ2-5, with TRBD1 as a possible D gene (5 bases). Deletions cut 8 bases from V and 0 bases from J, with 7 bases between. The CDR3 runs 12 residues. Germline V gene lookup returns CDR1 MDHEN and CDR2 SYDVKM. The CDR3 loop is CASYRHQETQYF. CDR3 DNA sequence: TGTGCCAGCTACAGGCACCAAGAGACCCAGTACTTC.

The table lists this clonotype with many counts. V and J are TRBV12-3 or TRBV12-4 and TRBJ1-1; 10 nucleotides align to TRBD1. J was trimmed by 7 bases and V by 6 bases; bases with no gene match: 14. The length of the CDR3 is 16 residues. The CDR3 here is CASSPTGGTISGEAFF. The CDR3 DNA is TGTGCCAGCAGCCCGACAGGGGGCACGATAAGTGGTGAAGCTTTCTTT.

This clonotype was picked up a small number of times. In nucleotides, the CDR3 is TGTGCCAGCAGTTTTCGTGGACCGTGGAGCGAGCAGTACTTC. Protein: CASSFRGPWSEQYF. This rearrangement joins TRBV28 to TRBJ2-7; the D is unclear. With 3 bases removed from V and 6 bases from J, the gap between germline ends came to 15 bases. Germline assignment: CDR1 MDHEN and CDR2 SYDVKM. The CDR3 consists of 14 residues.

This clonotype was seen only a few times. This chain links TRBV25-1 with TRBJ2-1; D may be TRBD1 or TRBD2 (7 bases each). CDR3 length: 15 residues. The V and J ends lost 8 bases and 4 bases respectively, with 18 bases between them. CDR1 MGHDK and CDR2 SYGVNS come from the germline V gene. The CDR3 DNA reads TGTGCCAGCCACGAGGGGGCTAGCGGTTACAATGAGCAGTTCTTC. Residues: CASHEGASGYNEQFF.

The rearrangement joins TRBV12-3 or TRBV12-4 to TRBJ2-1, with 8 positions matching TRBD2. The CDR3 runs 15 residues. With V trimmed by 3 bases and J by 6 bases, 7 bases remained unmatched. DNA for the CDR3: TGTGCCAGCAGTTTCTTAGCGGGACCGGCCAATGAGCAGTTCTTC. Translated: CASSFLAGPANEQFF.

This clonotype occurred many times. The J gene is TRBJ2-7, the V gene TRBV5-1; possibly TRBD1 for D (6 bases). V lost 4 bases and J lost 2, with 16 bases in between. This CDR3 is 15 amino acids long. CDR1 and CDR2 (germline): SGHRS, YFSETQ. The CDR3 sequence is CASSLGAAITYEQYF. The CDR3 DNA sequence: TGCGCCAGCAGCCTGGGGGCAGCAATTACCTACGAGCAGTACTTC.

This clonotype appeared a few times. J is TRBJ2-2 and V is TRBV4-3; 10 bases are shared with TRBD2. From germline, CDR1 is LGHNA and CDR2 YSLEER. Trimming removed 0 bases from V and 4 bases from J; junction bases left unmatched: 5. The CDR3 spans 17 residues. In nucleotides, the CDR3 is TGCGCCAGCAGCCAAGATTTTACTAGCGGGATCACCGGGGAGCTGTTTTTT. Its protein product is CASSQDFTSGITGELFF.

This clonotype was counted many times. The V gene is TRBV4-3, the J gene TRBJ1-1, with D perhaps TRBD1 (5 bases). In germline, CDR1 is LGHNA, CDR2 YSLEER. The CDR3 has 13 amino acids. V was pared by 3 bases and J by 1 base, with 6 bases between. The CDR3 sequence is CASSHTGNTEAFF. The DNA of the CDR3 is TGCGCCAGCAGCCATACAGGGAACACTGAAGCTTTCTTT.